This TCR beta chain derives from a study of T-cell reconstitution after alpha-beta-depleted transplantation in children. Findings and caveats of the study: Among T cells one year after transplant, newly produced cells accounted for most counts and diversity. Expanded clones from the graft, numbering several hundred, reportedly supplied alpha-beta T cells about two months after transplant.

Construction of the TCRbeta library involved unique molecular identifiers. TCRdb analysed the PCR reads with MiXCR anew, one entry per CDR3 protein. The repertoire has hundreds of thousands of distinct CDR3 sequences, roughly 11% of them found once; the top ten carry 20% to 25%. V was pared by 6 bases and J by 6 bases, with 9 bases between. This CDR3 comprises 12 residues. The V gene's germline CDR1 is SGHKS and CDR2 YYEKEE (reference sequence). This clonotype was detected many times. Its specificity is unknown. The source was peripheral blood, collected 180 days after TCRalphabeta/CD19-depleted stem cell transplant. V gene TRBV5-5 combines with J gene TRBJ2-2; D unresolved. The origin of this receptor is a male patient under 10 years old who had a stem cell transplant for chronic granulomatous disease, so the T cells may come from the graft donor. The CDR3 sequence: CASTFGSGELFF. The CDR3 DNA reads TGTGCCAGCACCTTCGGATCCGGGGAGCTGTTTTTT.